The next 25 T cell receptor beta chains were all read from a single sample in a study of OX40 agonist ivuxolimab in advanced cancers. Profiling relied on immunoSEQ multiplex PCR, and the TCRdb table lists in-frame clones only, not all of them. Of roughly 63,000 clones listed, around 86% are singletons. Sequences were derived from CD4+ or CD8+ T cells sorted from blood, sampled in a trial of the OX40 agonist ivuxolimab. The source is an adult with an advanced solid tumor such as melanoma, head and neck, liver or kidney cancer.

V and J are TRBV7-9 and TRBJ2-7; D uncertain. Germline V gene lookup returns CDR1 SEHNR and CDR2 FQNEAQ (reference sequence). Trimming removed 4 bases from V and 2 bases from J, with 6 bases in between. The CDR3 has 12 amino acids. CDR3 in amino acids: CASSSFPYEQYF. CDR3 DNA: TGTGCCAGCAGCTCTTTCCCCTACGAGCAGTACTTC. Variable domain in full (rest from reference TRBV7-9 and TRBJ2-7): DTGVSQNPRHKITKRGQNVTFRCDPISEHNRLYWYRQTLGQGPEFLTYFQNEAQLEKSRLLSDRFSAERPKGSFSTLEIQRTEQGDSAMYLCASSSFPYEQYFGPGTRLTVT.

The V gene is TRBV19, the J gene TRBJ2-3; 12 positions match TRBD2. Germline V gives CDR1 LNHDA, CDR2 SQIVND (reference sequence). The CDR3 has 16 residues. The ends lost 7 bases at V and 2 bases at J; junction bases unmatched: 7. The CDR3 region has the DNA TGTGCCAGTACCGAGACTAGCGGGGGTATCACAGATACGCAGTATTTT. Its translation: CASTETSGGITDTQYF.

The chain joins TRBV5-1 to TRBJ2-5; 7 positions agree with TRBD2. The assigned J gene may be wrong: the sequence end matches TRBJ2-7 better. This CDR3 is 12 amino acids long. Germline-derived CDR1 and CDR2 are SGHRS and YFSETQ. This CDR3 is CASGRETYEQYF. The DNA of the CDR3 is TGCGCCAGCGGGCGGGAGACCTACGAGCAGTACTTC.

The chain combines TRBV7-3 with TRBJ2-5, with D unclear. The CDR3 is made up of 13 amino acids. The V end lost 4 bases, the J end lost 5 bases, and 11 bases lay between the germline ends. Per germline, CDR1 SGHTA and CDR2 FQGTGA. CDR3 sequence reads: CASSSGPLETQYF. Written as DNA, the CDR3 is TGTGCCAGCAGCTCCGGGCCCCTGGAGACCCAGTACTTC.

This clone was observed a few times. V and J are TRBV25-1 and TRBJ1-2; 9 positions match TRBD1. There are 14 residues in the CDR3. Germline V gene data show CDR1 as MGHDK and CDR2 as SYGVNS. The J segment lost 6 bases and the V segment lost 7 bases, leaving 9 bases of the junction unmatched. CDR3 region: CASTGGQGWHGYTF. The CDR3 nucleotides read TGTGCCAGCACCGGGGGACAGGGCTGGCATGGCTACACCTTC.

The V gene is TRBV9, the J gene TRBJ2-5; 9 bases align to TRBD1. Germline CDR1 and CDR2: SGDLS and YYNGEE. V shed 4 bases and J 4 bases; nucleotides not matched to a gene: 8. CDR3 size: 15 residues. The CDR3, as DNA: TGTGCCAGCAGCCTACAGGGGGCAGGAGGAGAGACCCAGTACTTC. Its protein product is CASSLQGAGGETQYF.

The gene calls are TRBV7-9 and TRBJ2-2, with unresolved D. The ends were cut back, 5 bases at V and 7 bases at J, with 14 bases in the middle. The length of the CDR3 is 14 residues. Germline V lookup: CDR1 SEHNR, CDR2 FQNEAQ (reference sequence). Here the CDR3 DNA reads TGTGCCAGCAGCCCCGCCGGATGGAACGGGGAGCTGTTTTTT. Protein product: CASSPAGWNGELFF.

The V gene is TRBV18, the J gene TRBJ1-2, with TRBD1 matching 7 bases. The V gene end was trimmed by 7 bases and the J gene end by 3 bases; junction bases not matched to a gene: 5. This CDR3 spans 13 amino acids. Germline V lookup: CDR1 KGHSH, CDR2 LQKENI. The CDR3 sequence is CASCPDRDYGYTF. In nucleotides, the CDR3 is TGTGCCAGCTGCCCCGACAGGGACTATGGCTACACCTTC.

This clone was recorded once. For the CDR3, the DNA is TGTGCCAGCAGCGGATTCGAGGGGTATGGCTACACCTTC. This translates into CASSGFEGYGYTF. The rearrangement uses TRBV9 and TRBJ1-2; D possibly corresponds to TRBD1 (5 bases). The CDR3 is 13 amino acids. V lost 3 bases, J lost 5 bases, and 11 bases lay in between. Germline CDR1 reads SGDLS; CDR2 reads YYNGEE.

This rearrangement joins TRBV7-2 to TRBJ2-3; D gene ambiguous. The V end lost 2 bases, the J end lost 2 bases, and 8 bases lay between the germline ends. CDR1 SGHTA and CDR2 FQGNSA come from the germline V gene. This CDR3 region has 14 residues. CDR3 in DNA: TGTGCCAGCAGCTTAATGCGAGACACAGATACGCAGTATTTT. Translation gives CASSLMRDTDTQYF.

DNA of the CDR3: TGCGCCAGCAGCCGCGACAGAGGGGGTAGCGGGGAGCTGTTTTTT. It yields the protein CASSRDRGGSGELFF. The V gene is TRBV5-1, the J gene TRBJ2-2, with D tentatively TRBD1 (6 bases). Trimming took 4 bases from V and 7 from J, leaving 17 bases between them. This CDR3 comprises 15 residues. Germline V gene data show CDR1 as SGHRS and CDR2 as YFSETQ.

This clone has a single count. V and J are TRBV13 and TRBJ2-1; D gene unclear. CDR1 and CDR2 from the germline V gene are PRHDT and FYEKMQ (reference sequence). CDR3 length: 15 residues. Trimming pared 4 bases from V and 0 bases from J, leaving 10 bases between. CDR3 nucleotide sequence: TGTGCCAGCAGCTCCCGTAGGCTCTCCTACAATGAGCAGTTCTTC. This sequence encodes CASSSRRLSYNEQFF.

The V call is TRBV7-8, the J call TRBJ2-5, with D unclear. This CDR3 has 14 residues. Germline V CDR1 and CDR2: SGHVS, FQNEAQ. With 2 bases removed from V and 2 bases from J, the gap between germline ends came to 9 bases. The DNA of the CDR3 is TGTGCCAGCAGCTTACTTAGCACTCAAGAGACCCAGTACTTC. Encoded protein: CASSLLSTQETQYF.

As concerns this clone: The junction shows a germline mismatch at one end, possibly a read error. This sequence joins TRBV10-1 and TRBJ1-1, with unresolved D. CDR3 size: 13 residues. Germline CDR1 WNHNN, CDR2 SYGVQD (reference sequence). CDR3 bases: TGCGCCAGCAGACAGCAACCGAACACTAAAGCTTTCTTT. This sequence encodes CASRQQPNTKAFF.

This chain links TRBV7-2 with TRBJ1-4; a weak D match, TRBD1 (5 bases). V shed 4 bases and J shed 5 bases, with 14 bases lying between them. CDR1 is SGHTA, CDR2 FQGNSA, per germline. The CDR3 is 15 amino acids. The CDR3 coding sequence is TGTGCCAGCAGCTCCCAATGGGGCCTAAATGAAAAACTGTTTTTT. Protein product: CASSSQWGLNEKLFF.

The rearrangement joins TRBV19 to TRBJ1-2, with 7 bases lining up with TRBD1. CDR3 length: 14 residues. Trimming removed 9 bases from V and 3 bases from J; junction bases left unmatched: 10. In germline, CDR1 is LNHDA, CDR2 SQIVND (reference sequence). CDR3 bases: TGTGCCAGCCTCACCCTCGGGACAGACTATGGCTACACCTTC. Protein product: CASLTLGTDYGYTF.

This chain joins TRBV5-8 and TRBJ2-7, with 10 bases fitting TRBD1. J gave up 3 bases and V 6 bases, and 9 bases lay outside the gene matches. Germline lookup yields CDR1 SGHTS and CDR2 YDEGEE. The CDR3 has 15 residues. This CDR3 is CASKRSGTGVYEQYF. In DNA, the CDR3 is TGTGCCAGCAAGAGGTCCGGGACAGGGGTCTACGAGCAGTACTTC.

This clone was seen only once. Written as DNA, the CDR3 is TGTGCCAGCAGTGCAAGAACACAAGCTTTCTTT. Amino acids: CASSARTQAFF. This sequence joins TRBV28 and TRBJ1-1, with D unresolved. The CDR3 has 11 amino acids. Germline CDR1 and CDR2: MDHEN and SYDVKM. V lost 5 bases and J lost 9, with 10 bases in between.

The V call is TRBV7-2, the J call TRBJ2-3; TRBD2 might be the D (6 bases). V lost 4 bases to trimming and J lost 2 bases, with 19 bases between them. This CDR3 contains 17 residues. CDR1 SGHTA and CDR2 FQGNSA come from the germline V gene. The CDR3 is CASSSRASATPTDTQYF. The CDR3, as DNA: TGTGCCAGCAGCTCGCGGGCTAGCGCAACCCCCACAGATACGCAGTATTTT. Supplemented by reference TRBV7-2 and TRBJ2-3, the full variable domain reads GAGVSQSPSNKVTEKGKDVELRCDPISGHTALYWYRQSLGQGLEFLIYFQGNSAPDKSGLPSDRFSAERTGGSVSTLTIQRTQQEDSAVYLCASSSRASATPTDTQYFGPGTRLTVL.

The CDR3 nucleotides read TGTGCCAGCAGCGTAGCTTCGCAGGGGGGAGGTACGCAGTATTTT. It codes for CASSVASQGGGTQYF. The chain combines TRBV9 with TRBJ2-3; possible D gene TRBD1, 7 bases. The CDR3 runs 15 residues. Looked up from germline, CDR1 is SGDLS and CDR2 is YYNGEE. Trimming stripped 0 bases from V and 8 bases from J, with 16 bases between.

This chain links TRBV7-9 with TRBJ1-5, with TRBD1 matching over 7 bases. Germline CDR1 reads SEHNR; CDR2 reads FQNEAQ (reference sequence). CDR3 size: 14 residues. V was clipped by 5 bases and J by 9 bases; unmatched bases: 10. The CDR3 reads CASSPGQVQGPQHF. The CDR3 DNA follows: TGTGCCAGCAGCCCCGGACAGGTTCAGGGGCCCCAGCATTTT.

The rearrangement joins TRBV19 to TRBJ2-7, with D hard to call. CDR1 and CDR2 from the germline V gene are LNHDA and SQIVND (reference sequence). V lost 6 bases, J lost 2 bases, and 14 bases lay in between. This CDR3 contains 14 residues. This chain's CDR3 is CASRSLGVPYEQYF. CDR3 DNA sequence: TGTGCCAGTAGGTCCCTAGGAGTCCCCTACGAGCAGTACTTC. Based on the CDR3 plus reference TRBV19 and TRBJ2-7, the full variable domain is DGGITQSPKYLFRKEGQNVTLSCEQNLNHDAMYWYRQDPGQGLRLIYYSQIVNDFQKGDIAEGYSVSREKKESFPLTVTSAQKNPTAFYLCASRSLGVPYEQYFGPGTRLTVT.

The J gene is TRBJ2-1, the V gene TRBV19; D remains ambiguous. The CDR3 runs to 11 residues. Germline values: CDR1 LNHDA, CDR2 SQIVND (reference sequence). Trimming left V 5 bases short and J 4 bases short, with 3 bases between. CDR3 coding DNA: TGTGCCAGTAGTGTATACAATGAGCAGTTCTTC. Amino acid sequence: CASSVYNEQFF.

The chain uses TRBV11-3 and TRBJ2-5, with no clear D. The germline V gene encodes CDR1 SGHNT and CDR2 YENEEA. The CDR3 runs to 13 residues. V gave up 1 base and J gave up 1 base, with 4 bases separating them. CDR3 in amino acids: CASSLGIQETQYF. The CDR3 DNA sequence: TGTGCCAGCAGCTTAGGGATCCAAGAGACCCAGTACTTC.

The chain carries TRBV5-4 and TRBJ2-7; D may be TRBD2 (6 bases). This CDR3 has 14 amino acids. CDR1 is SGHNT, CDR2 YYREEE, per germline (reference sequence). Trimming pared 4 bases from V and 6 bases from J, leaving 17 bases between. This CDR3 is CASSQGLSGGEQYF. In nucleotides, the CDR3 is TGTGCCAGCAGCCAGGGACTGTCAGGAGGCGAGCAGTACTTC.